The 27 T cell receptor beta chains below were found in one sample sequenced in a study of blood T cell repertoires in COVID-19. TCRdb keeps only in-frame clones here, not all; method: immunoSEQ multiplex PCR. Here the sample spans 250,000 or so clones, around 90% being singletons. The sample consisted of peripheral blood. Receptor source: a woman aged 60-70 years with COVID-19, enrolled during active disease.

The V gene is TRBV5-6, the J gene TRBJ1-2; D is perhaps TRBD1 (6 bases). Germline V gene data show CDR1 as SGHDT and CDR2 as YYEEEE. V was trimmed by 4 bases and J by 2 bases, leaving 15 bases between them. The CDR3 has 15 amino acids. CDR3 nucleotides: TGTGCCAGCAGCCAAGGGGGGGGAGCCAACTATGGCTACACCTTC. It yields the protein CASSQGGGANYGYTF.

This sequence joins TRBV15 and TRBJ2-3; 7 nucleotides agree with TRBD2. CDR3 length equals 13 residues. Germline V gene lookup returns CDR1 LNHNV and CDR2 YYDKDF (reference sequence). V lost 5 bases, J lost 6 bases, and 5 bases stayed unmatched. The CDR3 DNA follows: TGTGCCACCAGCTGGCGGGAGAGGGATACGCAGTATTTT. Translation: CATSWRERDTQYF.

This clone has only a few counts. This chain connects TRBV11-3 to TRBJ2-5, with 8 bases lining up with TRBD2. The CDR3 runs 15 residues. Losses at the gene ends were 1 base for V and 5 bases for J; bases not matched to a gene: 6. The germline V gene has CDR1 SGHNT and CDR2 YENEEA. This CDR3 is CASSLARGGAETQYF. Here the CDR3 DNA reads TGTGCCAGCAGCTTAGCCCGGGGGGGAGCGGAGACCCAGTACTTC. The variable domain in full, with the rest retrieved from reference TRBV11-3 and TRBJ2-5, is EAGVVQSPRYKIIEKKQPVAFWCNPISGHNTLYWYLQNLGQGPELLIRYENEEAVDDSQLPKDRFSAERLKGVDSTLKIQPAELGDSAVYLCASSLARGGAETQYFGPGTRLLVL.

The chain carries TRBV9 and TRBJ1-4, with 7 bases fitting TRBD1. The ends lost 4 bases at V and 4 bases at J; junction bases unmatched: 7. The germline gives CDR1 SGDLS, CDR2 YYNGEE. CDR3 size: 15 residues. In nucleotides, the CDR3 is TGTGCCAGCAGCCCAGGGACAGACTTTAATGAAAAACTGTTTTTT. Residues: CASSPGTDFNEKLFF.

The V and J genes are TRBV11-2 and TRBJ2-1; 8 bases align to TRBD2. With 0 bases clipped from V and 7 bases from J, the junction kept 8 bases outside the gene matches. CDR1 is SGHAT, CDR2 FQNNGV, per germline. The CDR3 length is 16 residues. The CDR3 sequence is CASSLEASRGGNEQFF. For the CDR3, the DNA is TGTGCCAGCAGCTTAGAGGCTTCCCGCGGGGGGAATGAGCAGTTCTTC. Full variable domain (missing parts from reference TRBV11-2 and TRBJ2-1): EAGVAQSPRYKIIEKRQSVAFWCNPISGHATLYWYQQILGQGPKLLIQFQNNGVVDDSQLPKDRFSAERLKGVDSTLKIQPAKLEDSAVYLCASSLEASRGGNEQFFGPGTRLTVL.

The chain combines TRBV5-8 with TRBJ2-3; TRBD1 aligns across 9 bases. V was pared by 1 base and J by 1 base, with 1 base of the junction left unmatched. The CDR3 sequence is 15 residues long. CDR1 and CDR2 from the germline V gene are SGHTS and YDEGEE. The CDR3 reads CASSLWTGGTDTQYF. The CDR3 nucleotides read TGTGCCAGCAGCTTGTGGACAGGGGGCACAGATACGCAGTATTTT.

In this sample, this clone turned up once. The V and J genes are TRBV5-4 and TRBJ1-2; D perhaps matches TRBD1 (5 bases). CDR3 length: 15 amino acids. CDR1 is SGHNT, CDR2 YYREEE, per germline (reference sequence). Trimming took off 0 bases at V and 6 bases at J, with 15 bases between the two ends. The CDR3 region has the DNA TGTGCCAGCAGCTTGGCCCGCGGCAGGGAGGATGGCTACACCTTC. It codes for CASSLARGREDGYTF. The full variable domain, rest sourced from reference TRBV5-4 and TRBJ1-2, is ETGVTQSPTHLIKTRGQQVTLRCSSQSGHNTVSWYQQALGQGPQFIFQYYREEENGRGNFPPRFSGLQFPNYSSELNVNALELDDSALYLCASSLARGREDGYTFGSGTRLTVV.

This chain joins TRBV6-5 and TRBJ2-3; possible D gene TRBD2, 6 bases. Trimming removed 3 bases at V and 0 bases at J, with 10 bases between. The CDR3 length is 15 residues. In germline, CDR1 is MNHEY, CDR2 SVGAGI. This CDR3 is CASSYSGSSTDTQYF. As DNA, the CDR3 is TGTGCCAGCAGTTATAGCGGTTCTAGCACAGATACGCAGTATTTT.

Details on this clone: At one of its ends the junction is not consistent with the germline gene, which may arise from a read error. This rearrangement joins TRBV6-1 to TRBJ2-3; maybe TRBD2 (5 bases). CDR1 and CDR2 (germline): MNHNS, SASEGT. The CDR3 is 11 amino acids. The CDR3 spells CASSEARAKGF. The CDR3, as DNA: TGTGCCAGCAGTGAAGCGCGGGCCAAAGGTTTT.

CDR3 DNA sequence: TGTGCCACCAGCAGAGATCGAGCACTAGCGACCCCCGGGGCCAAAAACATTCAGTACTTC. Translation: CATSRDRALATPGAKNIQYF. The rearrangement uses TRBV15 and TRBJ2-4; TRBD2 agrees at 7 bases. The V and J ends lost 0 bases and 1 base, in that order; junction bases with no gene match: 15. This CDR3 region has 20 residues. In germline, CDR1 is LNHNV, CDR2 YYDKDF (reference sequence).

In this sample, this clone turned up a few times. The CDR3 here is CASSQRDRALAFF. CDR3 nucleotides: TGCGCCAGCAGTCAGCGGGACAGGGCGTTAGCTTTCTTT. The V gene is TRBV10-2, the J gene TRBJ1-1, with TRBD1 matching 9 bases. Per germline, CDR1 WSHSY and CDR2 SAAADI. This CDR3 spans 13 amino acids. J gave up 10 bases and V 5 bases, and 8 bases lay outside the gene matches.

This chain uses TRBV28 with TRBJ1-5; no reliable D call. Per the germline V gene, CDR1 is MDHEN and CDR2 is SYDVKM. The CDR3 runs 14 residues. V lost 7 bases and J 2 bases, leaving 12 bases between the germline ends. CDR3 residues: CASNQPPGNQPQHF. As DNA, the CDR3 is TGTGCCAGCAATCAACCCCCAGGCAATCAGCCCCAGCATTTT.

V gene TRBV20-1 combines with J gene TRBJ2-3, with D unresolved. The CDR3 is 14 amino acids. Germline V gene lookup returns CDR1 DFQATT and CDR2 SNEGSKA (reference sequence). V lost 3 bases and J 0 bases, leaving 10 bases between the germline ends. This CDR3 reads CSASPLRSTDTQYF. The DNA for the CDR3 is TGCAGTGCTAGTCCCCTCAGAAGCACAGATACGCAGTATTTT.

V usage is TRBV9 and J usage is TRBJ1-1, with D unresolved. Trimming took 4 bases from V and 4 from J, leaving 8 bases between them. The CDR3 length is 12 residues. Germline values: CDR1 SGDLS, CDR2 YYNGEE. This CDR3 reads CASSPLTTEAFF. CDR3 nucleotide sequence: TGTGCCAGCAGCCCACTTACCACTGAAGCTTTCTTT.

The chain couples TRBV10-3 to TRBJ1-1; D is possibly TRBD1 (5 bases). Germline-derived CDR1 and CDR2 are ENHRY and SYGVKD. Trimming pared 6 bases from V and 5 bases from J, leaving 10 bases between. The CDR3 has 12 amino acids. The CDR3 loop is CAIRRGGTEAFF. The CDR3 DNA follows: TGTGCCATCAGGCGTGGGGGGACTGAAGCTTTCTTT.

Here the CDR3 DNA reads TGTGCCAGCAGCTCACAGGGCGGAGAGACCCAGTACTTC. Encoded protein: CASSSQGGETQYF. The V gene is TRBV5-4, the J gene TRBJ2-5; D is possibly TRBD1 (6 bases). Germline assignment: CDR1 SGHNT and CDR2 YYREEE (reference sequence). The CDR3 runs 13 residues. V was shortened by 3 bases and J by 4 bases, with 10 bases between the two germline ends. The full variable domain, with the rest looked up from reference TRBV5-4 and TRBJ2-5, is ETGVTQSPTHLIKTRGQQVTLRCSSQSGHNTVSWYQQALGQGPQFIFQYYREEENGRGNFPPRFSGLQFPNYSSELNVNALELDDSALYLCASSSQGGETQYFGPGTRLLVL.

DNA of the CDR3: TGTGCCAGCAGTTCGTGGACAGGGGAAAGGGGAGCTTTCTTT. As protein: CASSSWTGERGAFF. The chain is built from TRBV27 and TRBJ1-1; 9 nucleotides align to TRBD1. The CDR3 is made up of 14 amino acids. Trimming cost V 4 bases and J 10 bases; bases outside gene matches: 10. Germline V gives CDR1 MNHEY, CDR2 SMNVEV (reference sequence).

J is TRBJ1-1 and V is TRBV30, with D possibly being TRBD1 (5 bases). Germline CDR1 GTSNPN, CDR2 SVGIG (reference sequence). The CDR3 runs 13 residues. V was shortened by 2 bases and J by 1 base, with 8 bases between the two germline ends. CDR3 residues: CAWSQQANTEAFF. The CDR3 coding sequence is TGTGCCTGGAGTCAACAGGCGAACACTGAAGCTTTCTTT.

The chain is built from TRBV7-6 and TRBJ2-1; TRBD2 might be the D (7 bases). Germline CDR1 and CDR2: SGHVS and FNYEAQ. The CDR3 is 16 residues long. Trimming removed 1 base from V and 2 bases from J, with 12 bases in between. CDR3 region: CASSLGRGRAYNEQFF. CDR3 DNA: TGTGCCAGCAGCTTAGGGAGGGGGAGGGCCTACAATGAGCAGTTCTTC. Full variable domain (rest looked up from reference TRBV7-6 and TRBJ2-1): GAGVSQSPRYKVTKRGQDVALRCDPISGHVSLYWYRQALGQGPEFLTYFNYEAQQDKSGLPNDRFSAERPEGSISTLTIQRTEQRDSAMYRCASSLGRGRAYNEQFFGPGTRLTVL.

This chain uses TRBV19 with TRBJ2-5; 13 bases align to TRBD2. The germline V gene has CDR1 LNHDA and CDR2 SQIVND (reference sequence). The V segment lost 8 bases and the J segment 4 bases; nucleotides outside the gene matches: 10. The CDR3 spans 16 residues. The CDR3 bases are TGTGCCAGTTCTGCCCCTCGGACTAGCGGGAGAGAGACCCAGTACTTC. Residues: CASSAPRTSGRETQYF.

The genes are TRBV5-1 and TRBJ1-1; D is undetermined. CDR1 is SGHRS and CDR2 is YFSETQ in the germline V gene. This CDR3 region has 14 residues. The V and J ends lost 0 bases and 4 bases respectively, with 10 bases between them. The CDR3 DNA sequence: TGCGCCAGCAGCTTGGAGGCCGGGATCACTGAAGCTTTCTTT. Amino acid sequence: CASSLEAGITEAFF.

The chain combines TRBV10-3 with TRBJ1-1; D call uncertain. Trimming shortened V by 5 bases and J by 3 bases, and 10 bases separated the two germline ends. Germline loops: CDR1 ENHRY, CDR2 SYGVKD. CDR3 length: 13 amino acids. CDR3 sequence: CAISLDGDTEAFF. In nucleotides, the CDR3 is TGTGCCATCAGTCTAGACGGGGACACTGAAGCTTTCTTT.

The V call is TRBV9, the J call TRBJ1-4; a weak D match, TRBD1 (5 bases). The V gene lost 4 bases and the J gene lost 8 bases, with 18 bases spanning the gap. The V gene's germline CDR1 is SGDLS and CDR2 YYNGEE. This CDR3 is 15 amino acids long. CDR3 region: CASSSRTRTDEKLFF. CDR3 coding DNA: TGTGCCAGCAGCTCCCGGACAAGGACGGACGAAAAACTGTTTTTT.

The chain links TRBV13 to TRBJ1-5; the D gene is possibly TRBD1 (5 bases). Trimming shortened V by 3 bases and J by 4 bases, and 10 bases separated the two germline ends. The length of the CDR3 is 14 residues. CDR1 PRHDT and CDR2 FYEKMQ come from the germline V gene (reference sequence). This CDR3 is CASSLGLINQPQHF. The CDR3 coding sequence is TGTGCCAGCAGCTTGGGACTGATTAATCAGCCCCAGCATTTT.

This sequence joins TRBV18 and TRBJ2-5, with 7 nucleotides matching TRBD1. Germline values: CDR1 KGHSH, CDR2 LQKENI. This CDR3 comprises 15 residues. Trimming removed 3 bases from V and 1 base from J; junction bases left unmatched: 5. DNA of the CDR3: TGTGCCAGCTCACCGAGCAGGGACAGCCAAGAGACCCAGTACTTC. This gives the protein CASSPSRDSQETQYF.

V usage is TRBV28 and J usage is TRBJ1-5; D is unresolved. Trimming shortened V by 6 bases and J by 0 bases, and 6 bases separated the two germline ends. The CDR3 totals 13 residues. In germline, CDR1 is MDHEN, CDR2 SYDVKM. The CDR3 DNA reads as TGTGCCAGCAGGGGAGATAGCAATCAGCCCCAGCATTTT. Translation: CASRGDSNQPQHF. The complete variable domain, with remaining parts taken from reference TRBV28 and TRBJ1-5, reads DVKVTQSSRYLVKRTGEKVFLECVQDMDHENMFWYRQDPGLGLRLIYFSYDVKMKEKGDIPEGYSVSREKKERFSLILESASTNQTSMYLCASRGDSNQPQHFGDGTRLSIL.

The chain employs TRBV5-5 and TRBJ2-7; TRBD2 might be the D (6 bases). The germline V gene has CDR1 SGHKS and CDR2 YYEKEE (reference sequence). V lost 0 bases and J lost 2, with 15 bases in between. The CDR3 is made up of 16 amino acids. CDR3 nucleotide sequence: TGTGCCAGCAGCTTGGTTTCCGGGACTCCGACCTACGAGCAGTACTTC. This codes for CASSLVSGTPTYEQYF.